This TCR beta chain was captured in a study of OX40 agonist ivuxolimab in advanced cancers. Only in-frame clones appear in the TCRdb table, and some are missing; sequencing was by immunoSEQ multiplex PCR. The sample lists over 70,000 clones, roughly 88% occurring once. The CDR3 loop spans 13 amino acids. The junction had 6 bases not matched to a gene; V was cut back by 10 bases and J by 2 bases. Germline CDR1 and CDR2: ENHRY and SYGVKD. The clonotype was recovered from an adult with an advanced solid tumor such as melanoma, head and neck, liver or kidney cancer. Source: CD4+ or CD8+ T cells sorted from blood, taken in a trial of the OX40 agonist ivuxolimab. This chain connects TRBV10-3 to TRBJ1-1; TRBD1 agrees at 8 bases. The CDR3 bases are TGTGCCACCGGACAGGGACCAAACACTGAAGCTTTCTTT. Translation gives CATGQGPNTEAFF.